This T cell receptor (beta chain) comes out of a study of cytomegalovirus exposure and HLA in healthy donors. Study in general: Earlier results showed 90 million to 120 million unique TCR beta sequences derived from about 179 million T cells.

This clone was detected a few times. Its antigen remains unknown. The J segment lost 8 bases and the V segment lost 0 bases, leaving 5 bases of the junction unmatched. Germline CDR1 is LNHNV and CDR2 is YYDKDF (reference sequence). There are 14 residues in the CDR3. Regarding the study as a whole: In a later analysis, TCR beta V- and J-gene trimming showed a link to a missense DCLRE1C variant. In vitro, a few CMV-associated chains proved specific for CMV antigens.

The PCR was carried out with 60 Vbeta primers and 13 Jbeta primers. In the original analysis: A follow-up analysis tallied 70 million to 80 million unique TCR beta chains, approximately 11 million shared. Only in-frame clones appear in the TCRdb table, and some are missing; sequencing was by immunoSEQ multiplex PCR. V and J calls and clone size are given by that table; D and trimming were obtained from the DNA. Altogether about 150,000 clones are present, about 60% being singletons, with the ten largest covering around 7.1%. The sample consisted of PBMCs. The rearrangement joins TRBV15 to TRBJ1-2; 8 nucleotides match TRBD1. This TCR was recovered from a woman in her sixties or seventies in good health and CMV-seropositive. CDR3 residues: CATSRDQGAWGYTF. The CDR3 DNA reads as TGTGCCACCAGCAGAGACCAGGGGGCATGGGGCTACACCTTC.